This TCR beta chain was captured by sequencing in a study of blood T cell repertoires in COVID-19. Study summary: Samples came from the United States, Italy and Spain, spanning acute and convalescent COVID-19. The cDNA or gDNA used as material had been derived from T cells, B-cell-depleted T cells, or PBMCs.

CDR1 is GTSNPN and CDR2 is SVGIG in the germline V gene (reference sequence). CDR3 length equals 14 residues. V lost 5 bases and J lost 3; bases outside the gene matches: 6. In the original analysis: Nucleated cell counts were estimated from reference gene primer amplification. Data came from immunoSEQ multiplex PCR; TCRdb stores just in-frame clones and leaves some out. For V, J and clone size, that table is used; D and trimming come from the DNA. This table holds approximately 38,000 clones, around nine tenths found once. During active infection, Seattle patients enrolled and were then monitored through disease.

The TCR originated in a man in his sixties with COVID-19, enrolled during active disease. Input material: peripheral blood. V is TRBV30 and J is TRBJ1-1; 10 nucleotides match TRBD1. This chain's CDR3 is CAWAGQGRHTEAFF. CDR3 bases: TGTGCCTGGGCGGGACAGGGGCGACACACTGAAGCTTTCTTT.